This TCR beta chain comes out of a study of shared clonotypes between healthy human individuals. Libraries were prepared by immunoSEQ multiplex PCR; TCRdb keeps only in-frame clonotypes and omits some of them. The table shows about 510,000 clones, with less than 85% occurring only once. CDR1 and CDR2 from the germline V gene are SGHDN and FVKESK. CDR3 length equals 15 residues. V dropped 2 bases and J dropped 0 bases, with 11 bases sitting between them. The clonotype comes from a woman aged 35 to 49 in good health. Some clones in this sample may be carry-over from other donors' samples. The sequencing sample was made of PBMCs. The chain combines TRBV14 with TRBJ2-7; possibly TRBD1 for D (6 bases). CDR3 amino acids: CASSQLGTTSYEQYF. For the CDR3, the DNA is TGTGCCAGCAGCCAACTCGGGACAACCTCCTACGAGCAGTACTTC.